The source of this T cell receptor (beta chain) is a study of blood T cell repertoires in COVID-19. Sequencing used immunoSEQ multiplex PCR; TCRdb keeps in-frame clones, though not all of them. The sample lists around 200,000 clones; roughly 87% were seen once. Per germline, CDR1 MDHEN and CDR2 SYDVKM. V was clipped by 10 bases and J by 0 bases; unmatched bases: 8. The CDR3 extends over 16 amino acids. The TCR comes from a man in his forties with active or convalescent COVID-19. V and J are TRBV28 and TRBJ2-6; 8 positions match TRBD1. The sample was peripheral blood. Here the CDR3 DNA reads TGTGCCACCGGGACAGGCATACTCTCTGGGGCCAACGTCCTGACTTTC. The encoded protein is CATGTGILSGANVLTF.